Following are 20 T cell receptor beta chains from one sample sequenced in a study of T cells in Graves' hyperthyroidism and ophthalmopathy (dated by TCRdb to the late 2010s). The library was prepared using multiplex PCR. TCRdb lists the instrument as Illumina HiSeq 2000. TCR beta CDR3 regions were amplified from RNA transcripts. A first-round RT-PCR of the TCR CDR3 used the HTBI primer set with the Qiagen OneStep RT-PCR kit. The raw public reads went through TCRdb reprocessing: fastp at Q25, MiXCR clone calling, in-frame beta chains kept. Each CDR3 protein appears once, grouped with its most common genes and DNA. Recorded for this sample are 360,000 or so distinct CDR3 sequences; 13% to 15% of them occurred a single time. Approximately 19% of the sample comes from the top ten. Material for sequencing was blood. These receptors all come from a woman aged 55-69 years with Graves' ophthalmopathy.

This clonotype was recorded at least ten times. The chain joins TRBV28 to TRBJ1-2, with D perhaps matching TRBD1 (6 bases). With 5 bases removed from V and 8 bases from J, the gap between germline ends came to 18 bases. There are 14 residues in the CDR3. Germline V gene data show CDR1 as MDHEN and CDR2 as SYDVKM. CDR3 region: CASSQLQQGHGYTF. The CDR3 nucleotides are TGTGCCAGCAGTCAATTACAGCAGGGGCACGGCTACACCTTC.

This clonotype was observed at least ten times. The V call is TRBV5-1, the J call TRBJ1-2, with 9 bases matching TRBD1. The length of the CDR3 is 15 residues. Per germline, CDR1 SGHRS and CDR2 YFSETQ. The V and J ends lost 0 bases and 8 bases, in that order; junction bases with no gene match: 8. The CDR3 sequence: CASSLAPGTGYGYTF. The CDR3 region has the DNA TGCGCCAGCAGCTTGGCCCCCGGGACAGGGTACGGCTACACCTTC.

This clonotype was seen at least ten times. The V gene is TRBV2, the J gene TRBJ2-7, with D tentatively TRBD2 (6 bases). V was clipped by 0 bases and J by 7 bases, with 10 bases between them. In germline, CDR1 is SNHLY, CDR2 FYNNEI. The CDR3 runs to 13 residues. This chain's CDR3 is CASSEAMGGEQYF. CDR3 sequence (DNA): TGTGCCAGCAGTGAAGCGATGGGGGGAGAGCAGTACTTC. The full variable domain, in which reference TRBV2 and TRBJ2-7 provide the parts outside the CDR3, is EPEVTQTPSHQVTQMGQEVILRCVPISNHLYFYWYRQILGQKVEFLVSFYNNEISEKSEIFDDQFSVERPDGSNFTLKIRSTKLEDSAMYFCASSEAMGGEQYFGPGTRLTVT.

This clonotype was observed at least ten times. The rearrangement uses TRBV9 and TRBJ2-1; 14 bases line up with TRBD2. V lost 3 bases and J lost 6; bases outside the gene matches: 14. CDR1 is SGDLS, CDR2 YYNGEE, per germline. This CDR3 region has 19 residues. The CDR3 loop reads CASSEDPGTSGSISNEQFF. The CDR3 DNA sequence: TGTGCCAGCAGCGAGGATCCCGGGACTAGCGGGAGTATTAGCAATGAGCAGTTCTTC.

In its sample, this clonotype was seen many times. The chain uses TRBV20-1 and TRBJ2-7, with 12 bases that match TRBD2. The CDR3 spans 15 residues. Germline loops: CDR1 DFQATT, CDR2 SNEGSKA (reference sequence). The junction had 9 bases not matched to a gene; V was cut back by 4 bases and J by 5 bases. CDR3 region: CSAIGLAGFVDEQYF. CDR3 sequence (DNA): TGCAGTGCTATAGGACTAGCGGGATTCGTCGACGAGCAGTACTTC.

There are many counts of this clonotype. The CDR3 protein is CASSLTDRGGTEAFF. CDR3 bases: TGTGCCAGCAGTCTTACCGACAGGGGTGGCACTGAAGCTTTCTTT. The J gene is TRBJ1-1, the V gene TRBV6-2 or TRBV6-3; 8 bases map to TRBD1. The ends lost 5 bases at V and 4 bases at J; junction bases unmatched: 9. The CDR3 extends over 15 amino acids. Germline V gene sequence: CDR1 MNHEY, CDR2 SVGEGT.

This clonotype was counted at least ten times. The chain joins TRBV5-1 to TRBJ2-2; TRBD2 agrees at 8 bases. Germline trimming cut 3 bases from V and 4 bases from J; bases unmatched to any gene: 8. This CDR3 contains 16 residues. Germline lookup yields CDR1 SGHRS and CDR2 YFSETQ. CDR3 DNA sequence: TGCGCCAGCAGCTGGGAGCGGGAGCGGAGCACCGGGGAGCTGTTTTTT. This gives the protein CASSWERERSTGELFF.

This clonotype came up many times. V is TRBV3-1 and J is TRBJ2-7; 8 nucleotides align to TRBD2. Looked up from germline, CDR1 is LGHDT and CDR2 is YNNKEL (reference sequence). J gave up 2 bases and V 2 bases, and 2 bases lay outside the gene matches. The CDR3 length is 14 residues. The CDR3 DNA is TGTGCCAGCAGCCAACGGGAGGGGCCCTACGAGCAGTACTTC. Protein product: CASSQREGPYEQYF.

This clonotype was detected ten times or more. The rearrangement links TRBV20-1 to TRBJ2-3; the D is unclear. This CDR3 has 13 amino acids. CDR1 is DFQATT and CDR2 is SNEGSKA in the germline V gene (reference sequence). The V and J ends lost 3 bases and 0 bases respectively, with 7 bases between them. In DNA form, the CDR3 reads TGCAGTGCTAGCCCCGATAGCACAGATACGCAGTATTTT. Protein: CSASPDSTDTQYF.

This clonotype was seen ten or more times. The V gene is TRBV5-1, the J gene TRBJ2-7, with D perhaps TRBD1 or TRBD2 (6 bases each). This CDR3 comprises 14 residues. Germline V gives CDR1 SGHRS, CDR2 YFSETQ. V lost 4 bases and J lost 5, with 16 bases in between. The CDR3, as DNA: TGCGCCAGCAGCAGCCTTCGGGGGCATAACGAGCAGTACTTC. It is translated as CASSSLRGHNEQYF.

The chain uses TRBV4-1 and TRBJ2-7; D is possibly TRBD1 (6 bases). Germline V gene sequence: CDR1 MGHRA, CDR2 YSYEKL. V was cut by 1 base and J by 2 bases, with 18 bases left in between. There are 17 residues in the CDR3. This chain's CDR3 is CASSQGHRAPGAYEQYF. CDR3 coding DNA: TGCGCCAGCAGCCAAGGGCACCGGGCCCCAGGGGCCTACGAGCAGTACTTC.

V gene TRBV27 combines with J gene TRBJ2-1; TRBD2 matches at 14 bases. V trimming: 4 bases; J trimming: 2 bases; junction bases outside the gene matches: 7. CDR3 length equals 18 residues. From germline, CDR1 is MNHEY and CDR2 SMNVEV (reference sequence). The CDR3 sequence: CASSSRLAGGPPYNEQFF. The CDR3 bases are TGTGCCAGCAGTTCAAGACTAGCGGGAGGGCCACCCTACAATGAGCAGTTCTTC.

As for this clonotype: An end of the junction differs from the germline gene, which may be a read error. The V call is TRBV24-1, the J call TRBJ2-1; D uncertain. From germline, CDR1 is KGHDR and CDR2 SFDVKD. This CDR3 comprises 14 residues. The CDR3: CATSDTRRSNEQSF. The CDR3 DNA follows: TGTGCCACCAGTGATACCCGACGGTCCAATGAGCAGTCCTTC.

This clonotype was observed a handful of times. The CDR3 loop is CSARGRGPRLTEAFF. In DNA form, the CDR3 reads TGCAGTGCTAGGGGCCGGGGGCCGAGACTCACTGAAGCTTTCTTT. V gene TRBV20-1 combines with J gene TRBJ1-1; TRBD1 might be the D (6 bases). The CDR3 covers 15 residues. Between the trimmed V and J ends, which lost 3 bases and 4 bases, there was a span of 18 bases. Germline assignment: CDR1 DFQATT and CDR2 SNEGSKA (reference sequence).

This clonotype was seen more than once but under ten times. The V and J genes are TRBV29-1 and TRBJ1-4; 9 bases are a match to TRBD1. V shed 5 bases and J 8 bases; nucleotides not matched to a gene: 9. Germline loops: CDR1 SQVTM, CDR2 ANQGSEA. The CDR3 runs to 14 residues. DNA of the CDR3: TGCAGCGTTACAGGGGGCAGGGGGCAGGAAAAACTGTTTTTT. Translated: CSVTGGRGQEKLFF.

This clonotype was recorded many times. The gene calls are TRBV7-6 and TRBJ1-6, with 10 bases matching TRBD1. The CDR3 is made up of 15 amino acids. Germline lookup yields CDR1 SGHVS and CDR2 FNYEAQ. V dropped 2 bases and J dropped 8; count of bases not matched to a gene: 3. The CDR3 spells CASSLRQGAYSPLHF. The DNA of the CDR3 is TGTGCCAGCAGCTTAAGACAGGGGGCATATTCACCCCTCCACTTT.

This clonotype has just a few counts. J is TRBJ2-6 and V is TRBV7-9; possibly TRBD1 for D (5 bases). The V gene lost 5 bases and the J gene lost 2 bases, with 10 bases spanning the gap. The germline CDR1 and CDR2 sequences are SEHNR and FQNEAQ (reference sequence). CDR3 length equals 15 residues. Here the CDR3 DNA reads TGTGCCAGCAGCCTCCAACAGGCTGGGGCCAACGTCCTGACTTTC. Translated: CASSLQQAGANVLTF.

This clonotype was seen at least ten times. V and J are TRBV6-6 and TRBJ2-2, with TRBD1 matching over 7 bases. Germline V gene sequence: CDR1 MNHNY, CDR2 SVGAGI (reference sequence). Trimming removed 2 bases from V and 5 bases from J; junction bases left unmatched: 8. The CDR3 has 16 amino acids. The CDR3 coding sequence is TGTGCCAGCAGTTACGGAACAGGGGTTAGGACCGGGGAGCTGTTTTTT. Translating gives CASSYGTGVRTGELFF.

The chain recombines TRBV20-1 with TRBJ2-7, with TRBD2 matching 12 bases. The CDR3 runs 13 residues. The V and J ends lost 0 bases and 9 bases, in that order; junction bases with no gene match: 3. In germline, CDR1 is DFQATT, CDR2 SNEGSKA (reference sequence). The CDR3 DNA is TGCAGTGCTAGAGAACTAGCGGGAGGATTGCAGTACTTC. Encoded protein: CSARELAGGLQYF.

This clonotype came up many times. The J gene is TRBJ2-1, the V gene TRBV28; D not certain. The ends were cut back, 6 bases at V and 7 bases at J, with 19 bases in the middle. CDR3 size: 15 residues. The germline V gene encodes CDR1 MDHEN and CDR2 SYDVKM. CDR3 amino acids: CASRAPAGRLNEQFF. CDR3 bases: TGTGCCAGCAGAGCCCCAGCAGGCCGGTTGAATGAGCAGTTCTTC.